Sequencing of this T cell receptor (beta chain) was carried out in a study of blood T cell repertoires in COVID-19. Profiling relied on immunoSEQ multiplex PCR, and the TCRdb table lists in-frame clones only, not all of them. This table has 51,000 or so clones, 65% to 85% appearing once. V gave up 3 bases and J gave up 7 bases, with 12 bases separating them. Germline lookup yields CDR1 MNHNS and CDR2 SASEGT. This CDR3 region has 13 residues. The TCR originated in a woman at least 80 years old with COVID-19, enrolled during active disease. This chain links TRBV6-1 with TRBJ1-2; tentatively, D is TRBD1 (6 bases). The sequencing sample was made of peripheral blood. CDR3 residues: CASSDRGLGGYTF. CDR3 coding DNA: TGTGCCAGCAGTGACAGGGGTCTTGGTGGCTACACCTTC.